The source of this T cell receptor (beta chain) is a study of CD8 T cells in ankylosing spondylitis. General study results and limits: Several of the motif variants were reported before in synovial fluid and blood from reactive arthritis. Researchers reportedly found disease-linked clones significantly enriched in matched ankylosing spondylitis synovial fluid. The authors found the disease-linked clones to be CD8+ and relatively rare in peripheral blood.

This clonotype showed up just a few times. What it binds is unknown. The CDR3 has 14 amino acids. Germline CDR1 reads DFQATT; CDR2 reads SNEGSKA (reference sequence). The germline V and J ends were trimmed by 3 bases and 6 bases, with 14 bases remaining between them. Library preparation for TCR beta used quantitative 5'-RACE with molecular barcodes. TCRdb ran MiXCR on the 5' RACE reads and lists one entry per CDR3 protein. The table shows 130,000 to 150,000 distinct CDR3 sequences, with 7% to 10% occurring only once. This TCR derives from a male donor with ankylosing spondylitis. The specimen was synovial fluid, either unsorted or a sorted T cell fraction (not recorded which). This chain links TRBV20-1 with TRBJ2-2; D remains ambiguous. This chain's CDR3 is CSASKDVGSGELFF. DNA of the CDR3: TGCAGTGCTAGTAAGGACGTCGGATCCGGGGAGCTGTTTTTT.